Each of the 4 T cell receptor beta chains below was sequenced from the same sample in a study of graft-versus-host responses after intestinal transplantation. Assay: immunoSEQ multiplex PCR; the TCRdb copy retains only in-frame clones and omits some. The table includes 20,000 to 25,000 clones, approximately 40% detected once. Approximately 200,000 CFSE-labeled responder cells were plated with approximately 200,000 irradiated, violet-dye-labeled stimulator cells. The input for sequencing was alloreactive CD8+ T cells from a mixed lymphocyte reaction culture, taken before intestinal transplant. Specified subset: CFSE-low proliferating T cells sorted from approximately 6-day pre-transplant mixed lymphocyte reaction (GvH or HvG direction). These receptors all come from a human patient who received an intestinal transplant.

By sample share, this clone is medium-sized. The chain couples TRBV4-1 to TRBJ1-3; D unclear. V gave up 1 base and J gave up 3 bases, with 10 bases separating them. Germline-derived CDR1 and CDR2 are MGHRA and YSYEKL. The CDR3 loop spans 15 amino acids. The CDR3 protein is CASSQASDFGNTIYF. The CDR3 DNA follows: TGCGCCAGCAGCCAAGCTTCGGATTTTGGAAACACCATATATTTT.

This chain links TRBV9 with TRBJ2-5; D perhaps matches TRBD1 (5 bases). Germline CDR1 SGDLS, CDR2 YYNGEE. V was cut by 1 base and J by 2 bases, with 9 bases left in between. This CDR3 has 14 residues. CDR3 residues: CASSVQGAQETQYF. The CDR3 DNA sequence: TGTGCCAGCAGCGTACAGGGTGCTCAAGAGACCCAGTACTTC.

This clone appeared a few times. The chain recombines TRBV19 with TRBJ1-1; D may be TRBD1 (5 bases). Deletions cut 1 base from V and 1 base from J, with 7 bases between. Germline loops: CDR1 LNHDA, CDR2 SQIVND (reference sequence). The CDR3 has 14 amino acids. This CDR3 reads CASSIGGGNTEAFF. The CDR3 DNA is TGTGCCAGTAGTATAGGTGGGGGGAACACTGAAGCTTTCTTT. The variable domain in full, with the rest retrieved from reference TRBV19 and TRBJ1-1, is DGGITQSPKYLFRKEGQNVTLSCEQNLNHDAMYWYRQDPGQGLRLIYYSQIVNDFQKGDIAEGYSVSREKKESFPLTVTSAQKNPTAFYLCASSIGGGNTEAFFGQGTRLTVV.

This chain links TRBV2 with TRBJ2-5; TRBD1 might be the D (5 bases). V was clipped by 6 bases and J by 5 bases, with 16 bases between them. The CDR3 runs 14 residues. Germline-derived CDR1 and CDR2 are SNHLY and FYNNEI. CDR3: CASSLKTVGETQYF. The DNA of the CDR3 is TGTGCCAGCAGCCTAAAGACAGTGGGGGAGACCCAGTACTTC.